This record covers a single TCR beta chain. Its antigen is unknown. Produced via immunoSEQ multiplex PCR; TCRdb's table is partial and in-frame only. Of roughly 77,000 clones in the sample, 90% were seen once. This sample is drawn from a study of T cell responses to AZD1222 COVID-19 vaccine. Study-wide results and caveats: Dominant at 160-218 and 743-854, vaccine-associated CD4 TCRs also spanned spike. Just five or six AZD1222 recipients were seropositive at baseline.

V lost 2 bases and J 3 bases, leaving 12 bases between the germline ends. The V gene's germline CDR1 is SGHDT and CDR2 YYEEEE. The CDR3 extends over 14 amino acids. This receptor was obtained from an adult who received the AZD1222 COVID-19 vaccine. J is TRBJ2-7 and V is TRBV5-6; possibly TRBD2 for D (5 bases). Here the sequenced sample was peripheral blood, taken 28 days after the second AZD1222 dose. CDR3 in amino acids: CASSFDYPSYEQYF. CDR3 sequence (DNA): TGTGCCAGCAGCTTTGACTATCCTAGCTACGAGCAGTACTTC.